This T cell receptor beta chain was recorded in a study of T cell responses to AZD1222 COVID-19 vaccine. Whole-study results and caveats: Most donors were white British, females outnumbered males, and clonal diversity was possibly underestimated. Unmutated variant regions are reportedly targeted by nearly half of spike-specific TCRs.

Only in-frame clones appear in the TCRdb table, and some are missing; sequencing was by immunoSEQ multiplex PCR. The sample lists approximately 200,000 clones, 80% to 90% occurring once. This clone occurred a few times. No antigen is known for it. Germline loops: CDR1 SGHVS, CDR2 FQNEAQ. There are 16 residues in the CDR3. The J segment lost 7 bases and the V segment lost 0 bases, leaving 6 bases of the junction unmatched. This receptor was identified in an adult in good health. V is TRBV7-8 and J is TRBJ2-4, with 10 bases lining up with TRBD1. This material consisted of peripheral blood, taken on day 0 of AZD1222 vaccination. DNA for the CDR3: TGTGCCAGCAGCTTAGCGGGATCGGACAGGGGGAACATTCAGTACTTC. It codes for CASSLAGSDRGNIQYF. Full variable domain (outside the CDR3, taken from reference TRBV7-8 and TRBJ2-4): GAGVSQSPRYKVAKRGQDVALRCDPISGHVSLFWYQQALGQGPEFLTYFQNEAQLDKSGLPSDRFFAERPEGSVSTLKIQRTQQEDSAVYLCASSLAGSDRGNIQYFGAGTRLSVL.